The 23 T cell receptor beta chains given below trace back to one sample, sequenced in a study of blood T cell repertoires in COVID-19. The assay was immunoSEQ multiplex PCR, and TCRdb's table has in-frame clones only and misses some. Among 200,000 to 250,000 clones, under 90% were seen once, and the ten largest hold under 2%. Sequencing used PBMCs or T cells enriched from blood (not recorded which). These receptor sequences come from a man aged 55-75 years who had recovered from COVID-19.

DNA of the CDR3: TGTGCCATCAGTGACAACTATAGCAATCAGCCCCAGCATTTT. Its translation is CAISDNYSNQPQHF. The rearrangement joins TRBV10-3 to TRBJ1-5; D remains ambiguous. Germline CDR1 reads ENHRY; CDR2 reads SYGVKD. The CDR3 length is 14 residues. The germline V and J ends were trimmed by 3 bases and 0 bases, with 6 bases remaining between them.

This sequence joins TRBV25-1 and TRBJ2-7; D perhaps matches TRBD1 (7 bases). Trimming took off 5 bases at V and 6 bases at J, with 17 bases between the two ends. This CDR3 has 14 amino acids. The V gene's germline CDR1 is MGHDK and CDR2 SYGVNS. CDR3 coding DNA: TGTGCCAGCAGTAGGTCAGGGGGGTCTTTCGAGCAGTACTTC. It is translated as CASSRSGGSFEQYF.

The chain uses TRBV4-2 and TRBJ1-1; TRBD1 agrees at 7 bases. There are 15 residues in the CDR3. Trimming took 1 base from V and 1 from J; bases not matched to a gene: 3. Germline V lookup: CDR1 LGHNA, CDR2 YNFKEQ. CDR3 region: CASSQVGQQNTEAFF. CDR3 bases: TGTGCCAGCAGCCAAGTGGGACAGCAGAACACTGAAGCTTTCTTT.

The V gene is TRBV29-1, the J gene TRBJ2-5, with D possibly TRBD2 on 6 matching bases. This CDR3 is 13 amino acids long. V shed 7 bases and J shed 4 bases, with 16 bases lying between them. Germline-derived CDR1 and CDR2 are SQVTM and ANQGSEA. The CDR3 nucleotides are TGCAGCGGTCGTGTCGGAGGGGCAGAGACCCAGTACTTC. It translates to CSGRVGGAETQYF.

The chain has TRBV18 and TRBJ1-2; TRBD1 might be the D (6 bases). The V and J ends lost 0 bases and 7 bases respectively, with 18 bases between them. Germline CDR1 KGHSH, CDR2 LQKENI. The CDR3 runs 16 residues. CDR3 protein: CASSPPMAIQGGGYTF. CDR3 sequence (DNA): TGTGCCAGCTCACCACCTATGGCCATACAGGGTGGTGGCTACACCTTC.

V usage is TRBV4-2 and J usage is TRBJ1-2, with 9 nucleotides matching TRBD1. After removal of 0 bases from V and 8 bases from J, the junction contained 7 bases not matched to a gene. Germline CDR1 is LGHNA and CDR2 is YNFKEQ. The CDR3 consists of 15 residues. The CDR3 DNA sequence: TGTGCCAGCAGCCAAGATAGACAGGGGGACCTGGGCTACACCTTC. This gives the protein CASSQDRQGDLGYTF.

The DNA for the CDR3 is TGTGCCAGCAGTAACCAGGGGGACTTCAGGATATACACCTTC. Its protein is CASSNQGDFRIYTF. This chain joins TRBV2 and TRBJ1-2; 7 bases align to TRBD1. Germline CDR1 reads SNHLY; CDR2 reads FYNNEI. The CDR3 spans 14 residues. V trimming: 5 bases; J trimming: 11 bases; junction bases outside the gene matches: 14. Supplemented by reference TRBV2 and TRBJ1-2, the full variable domain reads EPEVTQTPSHQVTQMGQEVILRCVPISNHLYFYWYRQILGQKVEFLVSFYNNEISEKSEIFDDQFSVERPDGSNFTLKIRSTKLEDSAMYFCASSNQGDFRIYTFGSGTRLTVV.

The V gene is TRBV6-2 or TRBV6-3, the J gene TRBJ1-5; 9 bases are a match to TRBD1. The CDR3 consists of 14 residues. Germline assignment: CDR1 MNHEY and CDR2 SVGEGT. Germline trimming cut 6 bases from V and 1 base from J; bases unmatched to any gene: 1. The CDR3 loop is CASSDRGSNQPQHF. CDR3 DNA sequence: TGTGCCAGCAGCGACAGGGGGAGCAATCAGCCCCAGCATTTT.

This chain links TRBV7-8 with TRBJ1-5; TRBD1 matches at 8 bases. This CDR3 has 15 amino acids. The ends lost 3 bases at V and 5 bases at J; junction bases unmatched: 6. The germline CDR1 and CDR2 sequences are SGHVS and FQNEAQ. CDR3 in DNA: TGTGCCAGCAGCTTCTCCGGACAGGGTTATCAGCCCCAGCATTTT. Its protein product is CASSFSGQGYQPQHF.

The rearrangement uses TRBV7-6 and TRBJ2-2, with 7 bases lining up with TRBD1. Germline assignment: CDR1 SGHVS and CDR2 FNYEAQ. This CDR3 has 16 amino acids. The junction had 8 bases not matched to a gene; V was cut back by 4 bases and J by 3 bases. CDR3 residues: CASSSRQGRDTGELFF. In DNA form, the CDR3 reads TGTGCCAGCAGCTCTCGACAGGGTCGCGACACCGGGGAGCTGTTTTTT.

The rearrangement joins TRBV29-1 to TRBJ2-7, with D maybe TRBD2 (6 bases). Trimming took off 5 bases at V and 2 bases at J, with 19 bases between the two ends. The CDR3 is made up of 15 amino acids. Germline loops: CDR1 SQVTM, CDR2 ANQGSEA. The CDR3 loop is CSVKEGTGLAYEQYF. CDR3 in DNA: TGCAGCGTTAAGGAGGGCACAGGCTTAGCCTACGAGCAGTACTTC.

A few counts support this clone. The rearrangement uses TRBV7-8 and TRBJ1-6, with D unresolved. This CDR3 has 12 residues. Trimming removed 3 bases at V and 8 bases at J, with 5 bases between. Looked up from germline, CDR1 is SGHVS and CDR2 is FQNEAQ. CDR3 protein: CASSFSHSPLHF. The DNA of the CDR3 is TGTGCCAGCAGCTTCTCTCATTCACCCCTCCACTTT.

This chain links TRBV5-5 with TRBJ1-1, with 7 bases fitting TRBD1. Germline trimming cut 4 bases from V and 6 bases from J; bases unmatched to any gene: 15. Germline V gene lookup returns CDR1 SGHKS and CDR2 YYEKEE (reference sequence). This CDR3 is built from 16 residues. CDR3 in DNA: TGTGCCAGCAGCAAACAGGGGCAACTTAAGGGCTCTGAAGCTTTCTTT. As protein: CASSKQGQLKGSEAFF.

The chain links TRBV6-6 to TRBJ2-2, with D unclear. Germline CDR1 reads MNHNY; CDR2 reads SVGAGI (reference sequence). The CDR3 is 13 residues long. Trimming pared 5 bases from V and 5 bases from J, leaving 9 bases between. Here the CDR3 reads CASSIASTGELFF. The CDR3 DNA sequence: TGTGCCAGCAGTATAGCTTCGACCGGGGAGCTGTTTTTT.

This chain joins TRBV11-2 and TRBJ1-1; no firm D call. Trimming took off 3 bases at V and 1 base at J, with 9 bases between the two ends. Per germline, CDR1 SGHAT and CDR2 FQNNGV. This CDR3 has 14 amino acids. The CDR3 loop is CASSFSGRNTEAFF. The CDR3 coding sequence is TGTGCCAGCAGCTTCTCGGGTCGGAACACTGAAGCTTTCTTT.

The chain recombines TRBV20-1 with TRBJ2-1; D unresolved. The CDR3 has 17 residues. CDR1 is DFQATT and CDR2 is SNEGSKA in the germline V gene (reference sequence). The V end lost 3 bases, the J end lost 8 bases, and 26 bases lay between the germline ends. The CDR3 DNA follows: TGCAGTGCTAGTCCCGGGTATGATCTGGCTGCGGTCGATGAGCAGTTCTTC. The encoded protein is CSASPGYDLAAVDEQFF.

CDR3 in DNA: TGTGCCAGCCGGGACTACGAGCAGTACTTC. Amino acids: CASRDYEQYF. The rearrangement uses TRBV6-5 and TRBJ2-7; possible D gene TRBD2, 5 bases. The CDR3 loop spans 10 amino acids. Germline CDR1 is MNHEY and CDR2 is SVGAGI. V lost 8 bases to trimming and J lost 3 bases, with 5 bases between them.

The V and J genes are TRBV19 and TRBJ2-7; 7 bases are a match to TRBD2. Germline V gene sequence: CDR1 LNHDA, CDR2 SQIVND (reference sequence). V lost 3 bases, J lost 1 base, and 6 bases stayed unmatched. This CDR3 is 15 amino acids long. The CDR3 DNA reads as TGTGCCAGTAGTATTTCAGCGGGGCTGTCCTACGAGCAGTACTTC. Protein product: CASSISAGLSYEQYF.

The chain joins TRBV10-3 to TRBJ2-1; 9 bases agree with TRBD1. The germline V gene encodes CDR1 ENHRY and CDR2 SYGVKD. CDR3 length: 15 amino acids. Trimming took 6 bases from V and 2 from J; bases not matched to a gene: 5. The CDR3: CAIRPGQGPYNEQFF. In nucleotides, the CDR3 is TGTGCCATCAGGCCAGGACAGGGGCCCTACAATGAGCAGTTCTTC.

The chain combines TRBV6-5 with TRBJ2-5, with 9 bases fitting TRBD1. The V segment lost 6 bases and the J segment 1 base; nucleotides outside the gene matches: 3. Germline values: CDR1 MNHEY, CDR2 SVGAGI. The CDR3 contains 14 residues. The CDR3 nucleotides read TGTGCCAGCAGGGACAGGGGCTTCCAAGAGACCCAGTACTTC. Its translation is CASRDRGFQETQYF.

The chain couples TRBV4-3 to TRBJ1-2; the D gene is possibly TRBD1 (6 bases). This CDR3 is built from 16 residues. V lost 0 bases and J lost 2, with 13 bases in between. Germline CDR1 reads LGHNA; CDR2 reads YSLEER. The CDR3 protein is CASSQERGRGNYGYTF. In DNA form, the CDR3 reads TGCGCCAGCAGCCAAGAGAGGGGGAGGGGGAACTATGGCTACACCTTC.

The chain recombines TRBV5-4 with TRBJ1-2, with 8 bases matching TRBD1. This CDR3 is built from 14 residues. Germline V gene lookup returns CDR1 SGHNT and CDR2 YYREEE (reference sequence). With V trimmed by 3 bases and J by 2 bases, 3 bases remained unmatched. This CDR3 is CASSWGTGNYGYTF. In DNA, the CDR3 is TGTGCCAGCAGCTGGGGGACAGGCAACTATGGCTACACCTTC.

The CDR3 is CASSQMLQGFGYTF. For the CDR3, the DNA is TGTGCCAGCAGCCAAATGTTACAGGGATTTGGCTACACCTTC. The chain carries TRBV3-1 (or the pseudogene TRBV3-2) and TRBJ1-2; D is possibly TRBD1 (6 bases). Looked up from germline, CDR1 is LGHDT and CDR2 is YNNKEL (reference sequence). There are 14 residues in the CDR3. V gave up 2 bases and J gave up 7 bases, with 14 bases separating them.